These 27 T cell receptor beta chains were all obtained from the same sample, sequenced in a study of cytomegalovirus exposure and HLA in healthy donors. The assay was immunoSEQ multiplex PCR, and TCRdb's table has in-frame clones only and misses some. The data contain about 280,000 clones, around 89% of them singletons. Sequencing was performed on PBMCs. Receptor source: a woman aged 18-29 years in good health and CMV-seronegative.

The genes are TRBV7-6 and TRBJ2-5; 11 bases agree with TRBD2. V trimming: 6 bases; J trimming: 2 bases; junction bases outside the gene matches: 8. CDR1 is SGHVS, CDR2 FNYEAQ, per germline. The CDR3 is made up of 16 amino acids. CDR3: CASSKLAGAPQETQYF. The CDR3 DNA sequence: TGTGCCAGCAGTAAACTAGCGGGAGCGCCACAAGAGACCCAGTACTTC.

This clone has just one count. The rearrangement links TRBV5-1 to TRBJ2-1, with D maybe TRBD2 (7 bases). CDR1 is SGHRS and CDR2 is YFSETQ in the germline V gene. V was shortened by 5 bases and J by 8 bases, with 20 bases between the two germline ends. The CDR3 sequence is 15 residues long. The chain's CDR3 is CASRYRRGGADEQFF. CDR3 in DNA: TGCGCCAGCAGGTATCGAAGAGGGGGGGCCGATGAGCAGTTCTTC.

This chain uses TRBV27 with TRBJ2-3; a possible D gene is TRBD1 (5 bases). The CDR3 covers 15 residues. Trimming removed 2 bases at V and 2 bases at J, with 11 bases between. Germline CDR1 is MNHEY and CDR2 is SMNVEV (reference sequence). The CDR3 region is CASSLQGHFTDTQYF. The CDR3 region has the DNA TGTGCCAGCAGTTTACAAGGACACTTCACAGATACGCAGTATTTT.

This sequence joins TRBV4-3 and TRBJ2-5; D is ambiguous. The CDR3 runs to 15 residues. Germline V CDR1 and CDR2: LGHNA, YSLEER. V lost 1 base to trimming and J lost 0 bases, with 9 bases between them. The CDR3 bases are TGCGCCAGCAGCCAAGGGCAAGGAGACCAAGAGACCCAGTACTTC. As protein: CASSQGQGDQETQYF.

This clone was seen just once. The V and J genes are TRBV29-1 and TRBJ2-7; D may be TRBD2 (5 bases). The germline CDR1 and CDR2 sequences are SQVTM and ANQGSEA. Trimming removed 4 bases at V and 6 bases at J, with 10 bases between. This CDR3 comprises 11 residues. The CDR3 DNA sequence: TGCAGCGTTGTAGCGCCCCCCGAGCAGTACTTC. Protein product: CSVVAPPEQYF.

The chain combines TRBV21-1 with TRBJ1-5. TRBV21-1 is shown as a pseudogene. This CDR3 is built from 13 residues. CDR3 sequence reads: CASVRRTNQPQHF. For the CDR3, the DNA is TGTGCCAGCGTTCGCAGGACTAATCAGCCCCAGCATTTT.

The chain carries TRBV5-4 and TRBJ2-1, with D possibly matching TRBD2 (5 bases). Germline V lookup: CDR1 SGHNT, CDR2 YYREEE (reference sequence). Trimming removed 0 bases from V and 4 bases from J, with 8 bases in between. This CDR3 comprises 14 residues. DNA of the CDR3: TGTGCCAGCAGCTTGGTAGCGTCATACAATGAGCAGTTCTTC. It specifies CASSLVASYNEQFF.

This clone was seen just once. The chain recombines TRBV15 with TRBJ2-7, with D perhaps matching TRBD2 (5 bases). The CDR3 is made up of 13 amino acids. The V gene's germline CDR1 is LNHNV and CDR2 YYDKDF (reference sequence). Trimming pared 10 bases from V and 3 bases from J, leaving 16 bases between. Written as DNA, the CDR3 is TGTGCCATCGCCGCAGGACTTAACTACGAGCAGTACTTC. It is translated as CAIAAGLNYEQYF.

This clone has more than one count but fewer than ten. The V call is TRBV2, the J call TRBJ1-2, with D possibly TRBD1 on 5 matching bases. The CDR3 has 14 residues. Germline CDR1 reads SNHLY; CDR2 reads FYNNEI. Trimming cost V 1 base and J 8 bases, with 14 bases left between them. This CDR3 is CASSEGIGRQGYTF. The CDR3 nucleotides are TGTGCCAGCAGTGAAGGGATAGGTAGACAGGGCTACACCTTC.

V and J are TRBV6-1 and TRBJ1-5; 11 nucleotides match TRBD1. Unmatched junction bases numbered 9, after V lost 4 bases and J lost 4 bases. CDR3 length equals 17 residues. Germline CDR1 reads MNHNS; CDR2 reads SASEGT. CDR3 protein: CASSVKPGQGVNQPQHF. The CDR3 DNA sequence: TGTGCCAGCAGTGTAAAGCCGGGACAGGGGGTAAATCAGCCCCAGCATTTT.

The rearrangement links TRBV6-6 to TRBJ1-5; TRBD1 is a possible D gene (5 bases). The CDR3 contains 14 residues. Germline V gene data show CDR1 as MNHNY and CDR2 as SVGAGI (reference sequence). V lost 6 bases and J 3 bases, leaving 12 bases between the germline ends. CDR3 coding DNA: TGTGCCAGCAGCTATGACAGATTCAATCAGCCCCAGCATTTT. It translates to CASSYDRFNQPQHF.

The gene calls are TRBV5-4 and TRBJ2-7, with 15 bases identical to TRBD2. This CDR3 region has 20 residues. From germline, CDR1 is SGHNT and CDR2 YYREEE (reference sequence). V was pared by 3 bases and J by 2 bases, with 15 bases of the junction left unmatched. The DNA of the CDR3 is TGTGCCAGCAGCTGGGGGACTAGCGGGAGGAGCCCGACCTCCCCCTACGAGCAGTACTTC. Its translation is CASSWGTSGRSPTSPYEQYF.

The genes are TRBV19 and TRBJ1-5; D may be TRBD1 (5 bases). Trimming left V 3 bases short and J 4 bases short, with 13 bases between. The CDR3 runs 15 residues. CDR1 LNHDA and CDR2 SQIVND come from the germline V gene (reference sequence). DNA of the CDR3: TGTGCCAGTAGTATCTCCGGGACTAGAAATCAGCCCCAGCATTTT. It codes for CASSISGTRNQPQHF.

The rearrangement joins TRBV19 to TRBJ1-5, with D hard to call. The V gene lost 5 bases and the J gene lost 7 bases, with 12 bases spanning the gap. CDR3 size: 13 residues. Germline V lookup: CDR1 LNHDA, CDR2 SQIVND (reference sequence). The CDR3 nucleotides read TGTGCCAGTAGTGACTCGACTTGGCAGCCCCAGCATTTT. This sequence encodes CASSDSTWQPQHF.

The rearrangement links TRBV5-1 to TRBJ1-2; 7 bases are shared with TRBD1. The CDR3 totals 14 residues. Germline V lookup: CDR1 SGHRS, CDR2 YFSETQ. V lost 0 bases and J lost 2; bases outside the gene matches: 1. The CDR3 sequence: CASSLEQGNYGYTF. The DNA for the CDR3 is TGCGCCAGCAGCTTGGAACAGGGGAACTATGGCTACACCTTC.

V gene TRBV7-2 combines with J gene TRBJ1-6, with unresolved D. The CDR3 has 14 residues. The V end lost 5 bases, the J end lost 13 bases, and 18 bases lay between the germline ends. The germline V gene encodes CDR1 SGHTA and CDR2 FQGNSA. For the CDR3, the DNA is TGTGCCAGCAGCCTCAGTGGGCCCTTTTCGCCCCTCCACTTT. As protein: CASSLSGPFSPLHF.

Only one count was recorded for this clone. The J gene is TRBJ1-2, the V gene TRBV5-1, with D maybe TRBD1 (5 bases). There are 13 residues in the CDR3. Germline V gene sequence: CDR1 SGHRS, CDR2 YFSETQ. Trimming stripped 1 base from V and 3 bases from J, with 7 bases between. CDR3: CASSLRGDYGYTF. The DNA of the CDR3 is TGCGCCAGCAGCTTGCGGGGGGACTATGGCTACACCTTC.

V and J are TRBV15 and TRBJ1-2; 7 nucleotides line up with TRBD1. Germline CDR1 and CDR2: LNHNV and YYDKDF (reference sequence). With V trimmed by 8 bases and J by 3 bases, 9 bases remained unmatched. The CDR3 has 14 amino acids. CDR3 sequence: CATSLGGTDYGYTF. The CDR3 bases are TGTGCCACCTCCTTAGGGGGCACGGACTATGGCTACACCTTC.

V gene TRBV4-3 combines with J gene TRBJ2-1; 12 bases agree with TRBD2. The V segment lost 6 bases and the J segment 8 bases; nucleotides outside the gene matches: 8. Germline CDR1 and CDR2: LGHNA and YSLEER. This CDR3 has 15 amino acids. The CDR3 DNA reads as TGCGCCAGCAGACAGCTAGCGGGAGGGCCCCATGAGCAGTTCTTC. This encodes CASRQLAGGPHEQFF.

The V and J genes are TRBV12-2 and TRBJ1-5; TRBD1 reflects the table's D call only, with no check against the DNA. TRBV12-2 is shown as a pseudogene. CDR3 length: 11 amino acids. CDR3 amino acids: CASRPGWPQHF. The CDR3, as DNA: TGTGCAAGTCGCCCAGGATGGCCCCAGCATTTT.

The chain has TRBV27 and TRBJ2-2; 10 bases map to TRBD2. J was trimmed by 0 bases and V by 4 bases; bases with no gene match: 5. The CDR3 spans 17 residues. The germline CDR1 and CDR2 sequences are MNHEY and SMNVEV (reference sequence). Here the CDR3 reads CASSSRTSGPNTGELFF. CDR3 sequence (DNA): TGTGCCAGCAGTTCTCGGACTAGCGGCCCGAACACCGGGGAGCTGTTTTTT.

This rearrangement joins TRBV10-1 to TRBJ2-3, with D perhaps matching TRBD2 (6 bases). The CDR3 contains 15 residues. CDR1 and CDR2 (germline): WNHNN, SYGVQD (reference sequence). With 0 bases removed from V and 1 base from J, the gap between germline ends came to 8 bases. Here the CDR3 DNA reads TGCGCCAGCAGTGAGTCGGGGGGTGGCACAGATACGCAGTATTTT. Its protein is CASSESGGGTDTQYF.

The chain has TRBV6-5 and TRBJ2-7, with TRBD1 identical over 7 bases. The length of the CDR3 is 13 residues. Germline V gene lookup returns CDR1 MNHEY and CDR2 SVGAGI. The trim removed 2 bases at V and 6 bases at J, leaving 4 bases unmatched. CDR3 residues: CASSYVPGGEQYF. The CDR3 nucleotides are TGTGCCAGCAGTTACGTGCCAGGGGGCGAGCAGTACTTC.

The chain combines TRBV4-3 with TRBJ2-7, with 10 nucleotides matching TRBD2. The germline V gene encodes CDR1 LGHNA and CDR2 YSLEER. The CDR3 is 16 amino acids. Trimming removed 2 bases from V and 4 bases from J; junction bases left unmatched: 8. DNA of the CDR3: TGCGCCAGCAGCCAATCCCGTAGCGGGAGGTGGTACGAGCAGTACTTC. It yields the protein CASSQSRSGRWYEQYF.

This sequence joins TRBV18 and TRBJ2-3; 7 nucleotides align to TRBD2. The germline V gene has CDR1 KGHSH and CDR2 LQKENI. The CDR3 length is 17 residues. After removal of 3 bases from V and 4 bases from J, the junction contained 13 bases not matched to a gene. In DNA form, the CDR3 reads TGTGCCAGCTCACCTTTTGTCGGAGGGAGGGCGGCAGATACGCAGTATTTT. Translating gives CASSPFVGGRAADTQYF.

This chain uses TRBV11-2 with TRBJ2-7; 8 bases map to TRBD1. In germline, CDR1 is SGHAT, CDR2 FQNNGV. J gave up 0 bases and V 5 bases, and 15 bases lay outside the gene matches. CDR3 length equals 18 residues. The CDR3 here is CASSPLRDRRQSSYEQYF. In DNA form, the CDR3 reads TGTGCCAGCAGCCCACTCCGGGACAGGAGACAGAGCTCCTACGAGCAGTACTTC.

Only one count was recorded for this clone. CDR3 coding DNA: TGTGCCAGCAGCGAGGGGACAGGTTCGACCTACGAGCAGTACTTC. Amino acids: CASSEGTGSTYEQYF. This chain uses TRBV9 with TRBJ2-7; 8 nucleotides line up with TRBD1. J was trimmed by 2 bases and V by 3 bases; bases with no gene match: 7. The CDR3 extends over 15 amino acids. Germline V CDR1 and CDR2: SGDLS, YYNGEE.